Following are 6 T cell receptor beta chains from one sample sequenced in a study of T cell responses to AZD1222 COVID-19 vaccine. Clones were sequenced by immunoSEQ multiplex PCR, and TCRdb holds only the in-frame ones, with some missing. Of approximately 110,000 clones listed, about nine tenths were seen once; the top ten hold over 6.5%. Specimen: peripheral blood, collected on day 0 of AZD1222 vaccination. The receptor set was obtained from an adult in good health.

V is TRBV19 and J is TRBJ1-1; D unresolved. The CDR3 has 14 residues. Germline lookup yields CDR1 LNHDA and CDR2 SQIVND (reference sequence). V gave up 11 bases and J gave up 1 base, with 17 bases separating them. The CDR3 nucleotides are TGTGCCTCCTCGGTCGGCAGCTGGAACACTGAAGCTTTCTTT. Translation gives CASSVGSWNTEAFF.

The chain combines TRBV9 with TRBJ1-1; D gene ambiguous. Per the germline V gene, CDR1 is SGDLS and CDR2 is YYNGEE. This CDR3 contains 17 residues. The V and J ends lost 0 bases and 3 bases respectively, with 18 bases between them. CDR3 in amino acids: CASSVGVFPPGDTEAFF. For the CDR3, the DNA is TGTGCCAGCAGCGTAGGGGTGTTTCCACCCGGGGACACTGAAGCTTTCTTT.

The V call is TRBV28, the J call TRBJ1-4; a possible D gene is TRBD1 (5 bases). Deletions cut 6 bases from V and 4 bases from J, with 18 bases between. In germline, CDR1 is MDHEN, CDR2 SYDVKM. The CDR3 is made up of 16 amino acids. The CDR3 protein is CASSPGDWYGNEKLFF. CDR3 DNA: TGTGCCAGCAGCCCCGGGGACTGGTATGGTAATGAAAAACTGTTTTTT. Filled out from reference TRBV28 and TRBJ1-4, the complete variable domain reads DVKVTQSSRYLVKRTGEKVFLECVQDMDHENMFWYRQDPGLGLRLIYFSYDVKMKEKGDIPEGYSVSREKKERFSLILESASTNQTSMYLCASSPGDWYGNEKLFFGSGTQLSVL.

The V and J genes are TRBV15 and TRBJ1-2; D unresolved. In germline, CDR1 is LNHNV, CDR2 YYDKDF (reference sequence). CDR3 length: 17 residues. Trimming cost V 0 bases and J 0 bases, with 14 bases left between them. CDR3 region: CATSRDWLALSNYGYTF. CDR3 nucleotides: TGTGCCACCAGCAGAGATTGGTTAGCTCTATCTAACTATGGCTACACCTTC.

The chain joins TRBV30 to TRBJ2-1, with TRBD2 as a possible D gene (5 bases). V gave up 5 bases and J gave up 9 bases, with 11 bases separating them. The CDR3 contains 11 residues. Germline lookup yields CDR1 GTSNPN and CDR2 SVGIG (reference sequence). Written as DNA, the CDR3 is TGTGCCTGGGCGGACTTCCGTGAGCAGTTCTTC. It yields the protein CAWADFREQFF. The full variable domain, with the rest looked up from reference TRBV30 and TRBJ2-1, is SQTIHQWPATLVQPVGSPLSLECTVEGTSNPNLYWYRQAAGRGLQLLFYSVGIGQISSEVPQNLSASRPQDRQFILSSKKLLLSDSGFYLCAWADFREQFFGPGTRLTVL.

This clone was observed a single time. This rearrangement joins TRBV7-2 to TRBJ1-2; D possibly corresponds to TRBD1 (6 bases). The germline V gene has CDR1 SGHTA and CDR2 FQGNSA. V lost 1 base and J 9 bases, leaving 15 bases between the germline ends. This CDR3 is 14 amino acids long. The CDR3 is CASSLVIQGASYTF. The CDR3, as DNA: TGTGCCAGCAGCTTAGTCATACAGGGTGCAAGCTACACCTTC.